This T cell receptor (beta chain) was found in a study of cytomegalovirus exposure and HLA in healthy donors (dated 2017 in TCRdb). At the level of the whole study: According to an earlier analysis of 450 to 650 of the donors, some 180 million T cells yielded 117 million unique TCR beta sequences and less than 300 Gb of sequence data. Roughly 290 gigabases of sequencing data and 70 million to 100 million unique TCR sequences made up an early release that covered over 550 HLA-typed donors. Among the roughly 400 genotyped donors, roughly 80% belonged to the genetic ancestry cluster associated with self-reported Caucasian donors. The study was designed to test whether signatures of past pathogen exposure could be identified by cataloging public T cell receptors. The T cell repertoires of about 700 subjects were profiled by immunosequencing and related to cytomegalovirus serostatus. Besides the first cohort of around 700 subjects, a separate validation cohort made up of roughly 120 different subjects was used. The study combined high-throughput TCR immunosequencing, statistical association of individual TCRs with disease status, and machine learning to predict cytomegalovirus infection status. A later analysis re-analyzed previously published TCR beta repertoires from 650 to 800 donors and added high-resolution HLA genotyping to study TCR occurrence patterns. The later analysis used no new phenotypic data to find candidate immune exposures, relying instead on TCR beta sequences and their occurrence across donors. An earlier analysis of 500 to 750 of the donors applied high-throughput TCR beta sequencing to assess whether each TCR beta V gene segment acted as functional or pseudogenic. Alongside the repertoire data, information on donor age, sex, ethnicity and CMV serostatus was compiled. A later genetic analysis took genome-wide SNP genotypes for about three fifths of the 666 donors and used that subset as a discovery cohort. Every repertoire in the discovery cohort had been generated on one and the same sequencing platform. Both class I and class II loci were covered by HLA typing, at four-digit resolution. The number of donors typed differed by locus, with roughly 629-640 for A, B, C, DRB1 and DQB1, around 500 for DQA1, 600 to 610 for DPA1, and about 450 for DPB1. A few DR-DQ haplotypes were treated as single units for association and clustering because of strong linkage in the cohort. Among some 400 genotyped donors of the cohort, an average of roughly 230,000 unique TCR beta nucleotide sequences was sequenced per donor, of which about 19% were non-productive.

CDR1 and CDR2 are drawn from the germline V gene: MNHEY, SVGAGI. V ends up 9 bases short and J 1 base short, with an unmatched junction base count of 4. The CDR3, cysteine through phenylalanine, is 13 amino acids long. The retained sequence is limited to the CDR3, 39 bases, with the frame set at the first base. General study outcomes and caveats: Correlated functional status among segregating V segments might be attributable to linkage disequilibrium, but an unknown experimental factor could not be ruled out. When HLA alleles, especially DR and DQ, strongly co-occurred, TCR associations were difficult to assign to individual alleles. In a later analysis, several top co-occurrence clusters were reported to appear linked to parvovirus B19, influenza, CMV and Epstein-Barr virus. A later genetic analysis reported fewer N-insertions in productive TCRs among donors in an Asian-associated ancestry cluster than the roughly 700-donor mean. A group of highly shared sequence variants was considered likely to be a technical artifact of the sequencing pipeline. A later genetic analysis associated a missense DCLRE1C variant with V-gene and J-gene trimming of TCR beta chains, and an independent cohort replicated the association. Most TCR sequences were observed very rarely across donors, whereas some public TCRs were present in many individuals. An earlier analysis of around 540 of the donors showed that most TCR beta V segments appeared in productive rearrangements either about 87% or about 30% of the time, which broadly matched IMGT annotations. In this cohort, only TCR beta chains were sequenced, and detectable features were limited by the absence of alpha or paired-chain data. Because the 87-base-pair reads could not distinguish some IMGT-functional V segments, including TRBV6-2 and TRBV6-3, those segments were excluded. Because HLA typing was unavailable for some donors at each locus, only the typed subset was used in association tests. Roughly uniform sequencing depth across donors was assumed in presence/absence analyses, although this assumption may not hold. The only immune exposure information available for the cohort was CMV serostatus. In a later analysis, HLA-associated TCR beta chains showed more clonal expansion and lower generation probabilities than non-associated chains that were equally common. A later analysis found that most CMV-associated TCR beta chains appeared HLA-restricted, with HLA associations seemingly driven largely by CMV exposure. A total of fewer than 200 TCR beta chains were listed by the study as associated with cytomegalovirus. A further reported finding was that TCR beta sequences accurately predicted the HLA-A and HLA-B alleles for most subjects in the first cohort. Cytomegalovirus status was reported to be diagnosed by the classifier with high specificity and sensitivity in both the original and validation cohorts. The authors suggested that the approach could potentially be generalized to other disease states and immunological phenotypes. In vitro tests confirmed that a few of the cytomegalovirus-associated TCR beta chains recognize cytomegalovirus antigens. According to a later analysis, TCR association rates differed among HLA loci, with DRB1 alleles showing the most associated TCRs and HLA-C alleles showing the fewest. Some 15 rarely observed V segments, including chromosome 9 orphons, were excluded from the earlier analysis of approximately 500 of the donors because counts were too low. Specific HLA alleles were associated with over 15,000 TCR beta sequences at a false discovery rate of 0.05 in a later analysis.

In total, just over 650 healthy bone marrow donors made up the cohort. All cohort members were sampled while nominally healthy, although unrecorded immune exposures were likely present. The donor tested CMV seropositive, placing the donor among the roughly 300 seropositive members of the cohort. A peripheral blood sample was collected from each donor, and TCR beta sequencing was performed on peripheral blood mononuclear cells. The Qiagen DNeasy Blood Extraction Kit was used to extract genomic DNA from the blood cell samples. Library method: the immunoSEQ multiplex PCR assay. For the multiplex PCR, a mixture combining 60 forward primers for TCR Vbeta segments and 13 reverse primers for TCR Jbeta segments was used. The CDR3 region of rearranged TCR beta genes was amplified from genomic DNA by a multiplex PCR assay. The amplified TCR beta libraries were sequenced on the Illumina HiSeq System as 87-base-pair reads. As for the authors' bioinformatics: In a later analysis, tens of millions of unique TCR beta chains were counted across the 650 to 750 repertoires, and about 9.9 million of these chains were shared by at least two donors. Raw reads were error-corrected and collapsed into unique sequences by a nearest-neighbor algorithm in which closely related sequences were merged to remove PCR and sequencing errors. CDR3 sequences were aligned to IMGT reference sequences to assign V, D and J gene segments. For a sequence to be retained, a match of at least six nucleotides to both a V gene segment and a J gene segment was required. Rearrangements were classified as productive when the CDR3 lacked stop codons and remained in frame with V and J, and all other rearrangements were classified as non-productive. Following IMGT convention, CDR3 was defined as the stretch from the second conserved V-encoded cysteine to the conserved J-encoded phenylalanine. The earlier analysis of 500 to 750 of the donors excluded any sequence lacking an unambiguous match to a single V gene segment. In an earlier analysis of 587 of the donors, V segments were called functional above 56.7% productive rearrangements and were called segregating when the between-donor standard deviation exceeded 5%. A statistical classification framework was built for diagnosing cytomegalovirus status from the catalog of TCR beta chain sequences. In a later analysis, V and J genes were assigned by comparing TCR nucleotide sequences against IMGT/GENE-DB human TR gene sequences. Using the TCRdist pipeline, a later analysis assigned CDR3 sequences along with most-parsimonious VDJ recombination scenarios. In a later analysis, each TCR beta chain was defined by its CDR3 amino acid sequence together with its V-gene family, and reads without a unique V-gene family were excluded. A later analysis removed 600 or so highly shared, low-generation-probability nucleotide sequences to deal with suspected cross-contamination and a sequencing artifact. In a later analysis, a clonal expansion index was calculated for each public chain from normalized within-repertoire ranks of inferred template counts. In a later analysis, generation probabilities were computed using a VDJ recombination model fitted to out-of-frame rearrangements, and the results were checked against IGoR. In a later analysis, TCR-TCR, TCR-HLA and TCR-CMV co-occurrence was scored with hypergeometric tests, and a repertoire-size bias correction was applied to TCR pairs. False discovery rates were estimated in a later analysis by permuting HLA or CMV assignments 20 times. A later analysis grouped co-occurring TCRs with DBSCAN, adding TCRdist sequence similarity when clustering within HLA-allele-positive subsets. For co-occurrence clustering, repertoires with fewer than 30,000 or more than 120,000 public chains were excluded, along with 5 or 6 repertoires with anomalous nucleotide sharing. What TCRdb holds here is the immuneACCESS table cut down to in-frame rearrangements. Part of the clones is not present; checked against another copy, under half of the missing clones reflect an unresolved V gene, and the others are unexplained. V and J calls and clone size are those listed in that table; D and trimming were worked out from the DNA. This sample comprises roughly 68,000 clones, approximately 70% of them detected only once. 20% to 25% of the sample comes from the top ten.

Remarks on this clone: It lacks a known antigen. No base qualities exist here, and no much larger clone lies one base off it.

The source of this sequence is a man aged 35 to 55 in good health and CMV-seropositive. Source material: PBMCs. The sequence links TRBV6-5 to TRBJ2-3; 7 junctional bases match TRBD2. The bases are TGTGCCAGTCGAACTAGCGGCACAGATACGCAGTATTTT. It translates as CASRTSGTDTQYF.